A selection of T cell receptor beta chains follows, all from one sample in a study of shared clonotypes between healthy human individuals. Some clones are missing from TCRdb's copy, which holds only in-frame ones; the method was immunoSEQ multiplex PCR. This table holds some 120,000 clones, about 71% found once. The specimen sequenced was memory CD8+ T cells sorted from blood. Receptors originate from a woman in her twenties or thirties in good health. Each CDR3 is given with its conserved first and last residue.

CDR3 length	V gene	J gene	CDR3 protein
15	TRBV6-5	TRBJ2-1	CASSPPASGAIEQFF
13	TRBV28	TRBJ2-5	CASSFGGEETQYF
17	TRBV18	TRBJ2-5	CASSVTPRTGLSETQYF
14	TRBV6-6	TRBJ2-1	CASSPSVQGAEQFF
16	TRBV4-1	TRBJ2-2	CASSQQGTANTGELFF
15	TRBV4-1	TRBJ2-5	CASSQVFGDQETQYF
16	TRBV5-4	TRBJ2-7	CASSLGVRGPSYEQYF
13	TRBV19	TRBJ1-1	CASSQWVYTEAFF
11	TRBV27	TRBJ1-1	CASSLGPEAFF
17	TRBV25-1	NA	CASSEGPTGPQGYEQYF
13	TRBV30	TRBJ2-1	CRGRDWVDNEQFF
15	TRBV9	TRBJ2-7	CASSVGSDLTYEQYF